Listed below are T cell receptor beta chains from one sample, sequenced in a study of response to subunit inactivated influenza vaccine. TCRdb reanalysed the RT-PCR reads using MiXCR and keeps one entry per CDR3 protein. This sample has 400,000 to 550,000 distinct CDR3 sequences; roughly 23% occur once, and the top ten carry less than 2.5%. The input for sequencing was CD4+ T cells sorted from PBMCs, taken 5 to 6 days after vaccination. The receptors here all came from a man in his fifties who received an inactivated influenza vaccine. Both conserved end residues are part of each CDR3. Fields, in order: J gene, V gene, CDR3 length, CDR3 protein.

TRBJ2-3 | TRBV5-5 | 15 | CASSLGGGNGVTQYF
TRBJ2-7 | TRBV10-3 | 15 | CAIRDSGPVKYEQYF
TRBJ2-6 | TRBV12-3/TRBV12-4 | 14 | CASRYGSGANVLTF
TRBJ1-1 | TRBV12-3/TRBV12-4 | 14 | CASSFRAASTEAFF
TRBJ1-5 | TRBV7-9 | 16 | CASSLTPGQGNQPQHF
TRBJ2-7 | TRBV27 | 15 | CASRVGTAGPYEQYF
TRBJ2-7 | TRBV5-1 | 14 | CASSLRSTTYEQYF
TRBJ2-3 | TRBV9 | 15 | CASSVGPRFPDTQYF
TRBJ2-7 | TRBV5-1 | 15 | CASSPTAAISYEQYF
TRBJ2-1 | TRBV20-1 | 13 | CSARLGRGNEQFF
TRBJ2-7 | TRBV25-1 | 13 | CASSGRGPYEQYF
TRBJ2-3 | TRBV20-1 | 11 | CSARPPPWQYF
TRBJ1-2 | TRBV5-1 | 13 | CASSFNPWDGYTF
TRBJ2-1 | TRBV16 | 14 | CASSLGGARSEQFF
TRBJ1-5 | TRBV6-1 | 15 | CASSWGQGGTQPQHF
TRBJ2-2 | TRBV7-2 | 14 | CASSSPLFTGELFF
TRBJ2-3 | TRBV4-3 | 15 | CASSQEFGGGDTQYF
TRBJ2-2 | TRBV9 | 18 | CASSVRSRGGVGTGELFF
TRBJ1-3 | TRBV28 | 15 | CASSPFWGSGNTIYF
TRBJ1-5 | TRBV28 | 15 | CASSFDWNSNQPQHF
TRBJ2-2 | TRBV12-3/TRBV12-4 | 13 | CASSLFSLGELFF
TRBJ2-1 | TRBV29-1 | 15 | CSATPGPPRPNEQFF
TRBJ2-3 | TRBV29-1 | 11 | CSVSSTDTQYF
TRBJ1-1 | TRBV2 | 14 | CASIPGDVNTEAFF
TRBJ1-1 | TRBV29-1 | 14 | CSVGLLSGNTEAFF
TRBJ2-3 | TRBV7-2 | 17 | CASSFHPGLAGVDTQYF
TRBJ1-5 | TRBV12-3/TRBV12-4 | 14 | CASSPLSRNQPQHF
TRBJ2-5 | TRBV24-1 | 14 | CATSDPTARETQYF
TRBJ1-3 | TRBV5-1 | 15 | CASSLAMTPGNTIYF
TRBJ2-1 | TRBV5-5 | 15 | CASSLQDRAGNEQFF
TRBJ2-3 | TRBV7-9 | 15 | CASSLGGLDSDTQYF
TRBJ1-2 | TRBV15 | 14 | CATSRDVTNYGYTF
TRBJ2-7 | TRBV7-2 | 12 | CASSSISYEQYF
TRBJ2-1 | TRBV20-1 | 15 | CSVKGGAPSYNEQFF
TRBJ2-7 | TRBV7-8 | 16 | CASSLGGPGLAGEQYF
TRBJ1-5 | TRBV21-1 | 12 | CASTYYNQPQHF
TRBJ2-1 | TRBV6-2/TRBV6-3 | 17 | CASNDRGRGSFRNEQFF
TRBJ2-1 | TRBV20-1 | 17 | CSARDIDGQGSYNEQFF
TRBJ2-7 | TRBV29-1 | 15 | CSVAASGRFGNEQYF
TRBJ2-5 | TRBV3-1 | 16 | CASSQTRTGRAETQYF
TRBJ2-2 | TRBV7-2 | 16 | CASSLERGGVTGELFF
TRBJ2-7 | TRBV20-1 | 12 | CSAAPAKGEQYF
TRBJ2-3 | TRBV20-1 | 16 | CSARDIASLLTDTQYF
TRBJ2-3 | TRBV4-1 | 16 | CASSQDRARGTDTQYF